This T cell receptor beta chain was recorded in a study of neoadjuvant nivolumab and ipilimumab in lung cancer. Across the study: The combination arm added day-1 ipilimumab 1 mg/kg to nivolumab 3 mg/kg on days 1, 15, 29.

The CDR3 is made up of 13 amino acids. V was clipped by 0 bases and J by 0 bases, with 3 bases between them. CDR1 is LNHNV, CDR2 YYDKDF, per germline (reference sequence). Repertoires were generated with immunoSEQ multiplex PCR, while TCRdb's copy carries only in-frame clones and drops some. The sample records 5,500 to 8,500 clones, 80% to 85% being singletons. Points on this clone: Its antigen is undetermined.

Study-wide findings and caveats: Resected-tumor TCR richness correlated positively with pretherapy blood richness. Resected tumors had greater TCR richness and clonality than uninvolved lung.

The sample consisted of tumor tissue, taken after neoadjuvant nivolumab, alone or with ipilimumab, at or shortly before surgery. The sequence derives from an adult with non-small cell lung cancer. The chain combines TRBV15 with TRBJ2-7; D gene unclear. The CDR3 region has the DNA TGTGCCACCAGCAGAGACAACTCCTACGAGCAGTACTTC. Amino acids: CATSRDNSYEQYF. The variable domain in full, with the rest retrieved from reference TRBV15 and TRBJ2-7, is DAMVIQNPRYQVTQFGKPVTLSCSQTLNHNVMYWYQQKSSQAPKLLFHYYDKDFNNEADTPDNFQSRRPNTSFCFLDIRSPGLGDTAMYLCATSRDNSYEQYFGPGTRLTVT.